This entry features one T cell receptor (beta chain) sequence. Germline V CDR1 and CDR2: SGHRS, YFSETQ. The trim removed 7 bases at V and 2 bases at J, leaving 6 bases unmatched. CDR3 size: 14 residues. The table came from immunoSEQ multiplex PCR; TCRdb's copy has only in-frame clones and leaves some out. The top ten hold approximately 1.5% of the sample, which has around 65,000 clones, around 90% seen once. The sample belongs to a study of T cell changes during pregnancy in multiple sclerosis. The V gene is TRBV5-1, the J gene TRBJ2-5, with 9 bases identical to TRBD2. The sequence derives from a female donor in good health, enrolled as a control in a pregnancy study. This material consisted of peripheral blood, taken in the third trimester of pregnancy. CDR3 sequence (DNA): TGCGCCAGCGCCAGCGGGGGGCCTCAAGAGACCCAGTACTTC. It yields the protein CASASGGPQETQYF.